This is a list of T cell receptor beta chains from one sample in a study of T cells in Graves' hyperthyroidism and ophthalmopathy. TCRdb passed the multiplex PCR reads through MiXCR, listing each CDR3 protein once. The table lists about 360,000 distinct CDR3 sequences, over 10% of them singletons, with 9.2% in the top ten. The sequenced material came from blood. These receptors all come from a woman aged 18-29 years with Graves' hyperthyroidism. The conserved cysteine and the conserved F or W are not part of the CDR3 here. Size is omitted from some rows. Given values are once, few, many or a class for expanded clones.

j_call cdr3_length v_call clone_size cdr3_aa
TRBJ1-5 13 TRBV20-1 few SARDGRGGDQPQH
TRBJ2-7 10 TRBV24-1 many ATSDLAGEQY
TRBJ2-5 11 TRBV24-1 many ATSTGFQETQY
TRBJ2-7 14 TRBV12-3/TRBV12-4 . ASSQDAEASGYEQY
TRBJ1-6 12 TRBV5-8 . ASSFSGYNSPLH
TRBJ1-2 13 TRBV28 many ASSLPTGDNYGYT
TRBJ2-6 10 TRBV6-1 few ATRSGANVLT
TRBJ1-2 13 TRBV14 few ASSQVGEGGYGYT
TRBJ2-7 12 TRBV6-2/TRBV6-3 many ASSDYAPTYEQY
TRBJ1-2 15 TRBV9 . ASIVEGGGRKNYGYT
TRBJ1-1 9 TRBV2 many ASNRQFEAF
TRBJ1-3 12 TRBV6-1 many ASSETGIGNTIY
TRBJ2-1 13 TRBV10-3 few AINPGQGALDEQF
TRBJ1-4 15 TRBV27 . ASSPDVRQGGEEKLF
TRBJ2-4 11 TRBV29-1 few SVEIPYKNIQY
TRBJ2-1 13 TRBV19 . ASNPVVGSYNEQF
TRBJ2-7 12 TRBV7-9 many ASSEGLTGAEQY
TRBJ1-6 13 TRBV10-3 few AISESSGGGSPLH
TRBJ2-3 11 TRBV11-1 many ASSFGRQDTQY
TRBJ1-4 16 TRBV27 many ASSYAIKGSSTNEKLF
TRBJ1-5 15 TRBV20-1 many SARGGQEIGSNQPQH
TRBJ2-3 13 TRBV12-3/TRBV12-4 . ASSFSGTPGDTQY
TRBJ1-1 14 TRBV5-1 few ASRVSGTGGGTEAF
TRBJ1-2 11 TRBV20-1 many SASVEIGGGYT
TRBJ1-3 15 TRBV5-5 many ASSTSPRTDSGNTIY
TRBJ2-6 14 TRBV28 few ASSLTGGSGANVLT
TRBJ2-7 11 TRBV5-5 few ASSTGGYDEQY
TRBJ2-3 13 TRBV29-1 . SVEDPGEITDTQY
TRBJ2-7 11 TRBV20-1 many SARDGYALEQY
TRBJ1-3 15 TRBV4-3 few ASSQDILQGSGNTIY
TRBJ2-2 15 TRBV20-1 . SARFRVHPLGPGELF
TRBJ2-1 13 TRBV11-3 many ASSQQAGGLNEQF
TRBJ1-2 14 TRBV7-2 . ASSSRQTTLFYGYT
TRBJ2-1 13 TRBV7-2 . ASSFGGLAANEQF
TRBJ1-2 13 TRBV5-1 many ASSFEGQANYGYT
TRBJ1-5 14 TRBV2 many ASSEARGGQGQPQH
TRBJ2-1 15 TRBV7-8 many ASSLVTVAGVNNEQF
TRBJ2-5 10 TRBV20-1 many SARDPGRTQY
TRBJ1-2 10 TRBV5-5 . ASSADGVLNT
TRBJ1-2 12 TRBV6-5 many ASSYSVLSQGYT
TRBJ2-1 14 TRBV24-1 . ATSDRRDSTGYEQF
TRBJ1-1 11 TRBV2 many ASSEVAGTEAF
TRBJ2-6 12 TRBV6-1 few ASHTGSGANVLT
TRBJ2-2 19 TRBV5-1 many ASSLAKTGGGNIANTGELF
TRBJ2-7 12 TRBV5-5 . ASSSRDSPYEQY
TRBJ2-5 13 TRBV6-1 . ASSAIGTALETQY
TRBJ2-1 12 TRBV6-2/TRBV6-3 . ASFGLAGYNEQF